This TCR beta chain was sequenced for a study of identical twins. Notes on the study in general: Part of the zero-insertion signal could reflect confounding by invariant MAIT and iNKT cells.

Turning to this clonotype: Its antigen remains unidentified.

Trimming took 4 bases from V and 5 from J; bases not matched to a gene: 4. Germline CDR1 and CDR2: GTSNPN and SVGIG (reference sequence). The length of the CDR3 is 13 residues. TCRdb re-derived calls from the 5' RACE reads in MiXCR, one entry per CDR3 protein. The sample records some 590,000 distinct CDR3 sequences, approximately 10% being singletons. These data were also filed under a second study, of yellow fever vaccine responses in identical twins.

The chain links TRBV30 to TRBJ2-7; 11 positions match TRBD2. The TCR was taken from a woman between 18 and 29 years old in good health. The specimen sequenced was PBMCs. Here the CDR3 reads CAWKTSGANEQYF. DNA for the CDR3: TGTGCCTGGAAGACTAGCGGGGCAAACGAGCAGTACTTC.